These T cell receptor beta chains were read from a single sample in a study of T-cell reconstitution after alpha-beta-depleted transplantation in children. TCRdb used MiXCR to reprocess the PCR reads, holding one entry per CDR3 protein. The sample shows around 400,000 distinct CDR3 sequences, about a tenth of them seen only once. The sample in question was PBMCs from the stem cell graft donor, obtained from the stem cell graft. These receptors all stem from a human donor who donated a stem cell graft to a child with acute myeloid leukemia. Both conserved end residues are part of each CDR3. The order of the fields is V gene, clone size, D gene, J gene, CDR3 protein, CDR3 DNA. The D gene is left open where the match is weak. Rows may omit the clone size; those that give it use once, few, many or a size class.

>TRBV15|once|NA|TRBJ1-1
CATSRQCLTARHTEAFF
TGTGCCACCAGCAGGCAATGCCTTACCGCCAGGCACACTGAAGCTTTCTTT
>TRBV20-1|few|TRBD2|TRBJ2-1
CSAPGRLAGHNEQFF
TGCAGTGCTCCAGGGAGGCTAGCGGGACACAATGAGCAGTTCTTC
>TRBV11-2|few|TRBD1|TRBJ1-1
CASSQMVDRGLRGAFF
TGTGCCAGCAGCCAGATGGTGGACAGGGGGTTGAGGGGAGCTTTCTTT
>TRBV7-9|few|NA|TRBJ2-3
CASARRTPNITDTQYF
TGTGCCAGCGCTCGGCGGACCCCAAATATCACAGATACGCAGTATTTT
>TRBV29-1|NA|NA|TRBJ2-1
CSVGQGGISSYNEQFF
TGCAGCGTTGGTCAAGGCGGGATCAGCTCCTACAATGAGCAGTTCTTC
>TRBV5-1|few|NA|TRBJ2-2
CASSLTEVGELFF
TGCGCCAGCAGCTTGACTGAGGTCGGGGAGCTGTTTTTT
>TRBV6-5|NA|NA|TRBJ2-7
CASSYSAQVGHEQYF
TGTGCCAGCAGTTACTCGGCGCAGGTAGGCCACGAGCAGTACTTC
>TRBV27|few|NA|TRBJ2-3
CASNPLGRDATDTQYF
TGTGCCAGCAACCCCCTGGGCAGGGACGCCACAGATACGCAGTATTTT
>TRBV25-1|few|TRBD1|TRBJ1-2
CASSDTTGGGYGYTF
TGTGCCAGCAGTGACACGACAGGGGGCGGTTATGGCTACACCTTC
>TRBV20-1|few|NA|TRBJ1-1
CSAPGGGTEAFF
TGCAGTGCGCCGGGGGGGGGCACTGAAGCTTTCTTT
>TRBV5-1|few|NA|TRBJ1-2
CASSLGGPRPGYTF
TGCGCCAGCAGCTTGGGCGGACCCCGGCCGGGCTACACCTTC
>TRBV7-2|many|TRBD1|TRBJ1-2
CASSRTGANYGYTF
TGTGCCAGCAGCCGGACAGGGGCAAACTATGGCTACACCTTC
>TRBV6-5|NA|TRBD1|TRBJ2-1
CASSYSGTGGFGNEQFF
TGTGCCAGCAGTTATTCCGGGACAGGGGGCTTCGGAAATGAGCAGTTCTTC
>TRBV29-1|many|TRBD2|TRBJ2-1
CSVRTSGRFYNEQFF
TGCAGCGTCAGGACTAGCGGGAGATTCTACAATGAGCAGTTCTTC
>TRBV21-1|NA|NA|TRBJ2-1
CASDAVGEQFF
TGTGCCAGCGATGCGGTGGGTGAGCAGTTCTTC
>TRBV6-6|few|TRBD1|TRBJ1-1
CASRTPDRGVEAFF
TGTGCCAGCAGAACTCCTGACAGGGGGGTTGAAGCTTTCTTT
>TRBV15|few|NA|TRBJ1-4
CATSSRGAGEKLFF
TGTGCCACCAGTTCAAGGGGGGCCGGTGAAAAACTGTTTTTT
>TRBV9|few|NA|TRBJ1-6
CASSVDGILSYNSPLHF
TGTGCCAGCAGCGTAGACGGCATACTCTCCTATAATTCACCCCTCCACTTT
>TRBV5-5|NA|NA|TRBJ2-6
CASSWSNSGANVLTF
TGTGCCAGCAGCTGGAGTAACTCTGGGGCCAACGTCCTGACTTTC
>TRBV5-1|few|TRBD1|TRBJ1-2
CASSLVGQAWRGSYGYTF
TGCGCCAGCAGCTTGGTGGGACAGGCCTGGCGAGGATCCTATGGCTACACCTTC
>TRBV20-1|few|TRBD1|TRBJ1-1
CSARPQGFTEAFF
TGCAGTGCTAGACCACAGGGGTTCACTGAAGCTTTCTTT
>TRBV3-1|NA|NA|TRBJ2-1
CASSLLKSSQTNEQFF
TGTGCCAGCAGCCTACTAAAGAGCAGCCAGACTAATGAGCAGTTCTTC
>TRBV5-1|NA|NA|TRBJ1-2
CASSLVSSGLGANYGYTF
TGCGCCAGCAGCTTGGTGTCGTCGGGTCTGGGGGCTAACTATGGCTACACCTTC
>TRBV29-1|NA|NA|TRBJ2-5
CSGGGDQETQYF
TGCAGCGGGGGGGGCGATCAAGAGACCCAGTACTTC
>TRBV15|few|TRBD2|TRBJ2-2
CATSRVLAEGGELFF
TGTGCCACCAGCAGAGTACTAGCGGAAGGCGGGGAGCTGTTTTTT
>TRBV5-1|many|TRBD1|TRBJ2-1
CASSLGTGTGGYNEQFF
TGCGCCAGCAGTTTAGGGACCGGGACAGGGGGATACAATGAGCAGTTCTTC
>TRBV12-3/TRBV12-4|NA|NA|TRBJ1-6
CASSPRDFNSPLHF
TGTGCCAGCAGTCCACGGGACTTTAATTCACCCCTCCACTTT
>TRBV20-1|few|NA|TRBJ2-5
CSAGGELQETQYF
TGCAGTGCTGGAGGGGAGCTACAAGAGACCCAGTACTTC